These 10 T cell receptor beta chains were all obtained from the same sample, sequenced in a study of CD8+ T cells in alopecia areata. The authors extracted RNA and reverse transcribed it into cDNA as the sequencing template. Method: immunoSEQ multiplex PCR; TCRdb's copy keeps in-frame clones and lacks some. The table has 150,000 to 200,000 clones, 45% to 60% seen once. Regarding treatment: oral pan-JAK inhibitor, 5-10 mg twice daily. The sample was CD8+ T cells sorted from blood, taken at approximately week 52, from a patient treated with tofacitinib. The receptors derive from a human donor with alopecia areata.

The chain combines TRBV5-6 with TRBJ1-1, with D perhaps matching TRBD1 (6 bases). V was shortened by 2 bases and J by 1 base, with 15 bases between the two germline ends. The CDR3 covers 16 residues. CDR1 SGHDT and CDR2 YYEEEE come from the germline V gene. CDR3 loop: CASSFYLTGGNTEAFF. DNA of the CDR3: TGTGCCAGCAGCTTCTATTTGACAGGCGGGAACACTGAAGCTTTCTTT.

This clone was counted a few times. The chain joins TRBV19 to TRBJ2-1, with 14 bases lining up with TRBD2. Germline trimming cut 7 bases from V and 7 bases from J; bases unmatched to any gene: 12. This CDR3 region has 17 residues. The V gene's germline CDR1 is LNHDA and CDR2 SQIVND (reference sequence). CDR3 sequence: CASMEAPGLAGENEQFF. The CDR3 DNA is TGTGCCAGTATGGAGGCTCCGGGACTAGCGGGGGAGAATGAGCAGTTCTTC.

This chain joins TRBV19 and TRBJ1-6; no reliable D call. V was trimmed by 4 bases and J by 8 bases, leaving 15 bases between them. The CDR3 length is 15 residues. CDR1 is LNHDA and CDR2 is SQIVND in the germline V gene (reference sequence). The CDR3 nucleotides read TGTGCCAGTAGTACCTTTGGGTATGGGGATTCACCCCTCCACTTT. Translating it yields CASSTFGYGDSPLHF.

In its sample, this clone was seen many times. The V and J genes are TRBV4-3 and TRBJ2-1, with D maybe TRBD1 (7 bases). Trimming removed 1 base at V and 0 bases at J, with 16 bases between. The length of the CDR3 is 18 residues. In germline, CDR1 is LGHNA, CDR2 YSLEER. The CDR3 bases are TGCGCCAGCAGCCAAGGCCAGGGGGGAGTTGGCTCCTACAATGAGCAGTTCTTC. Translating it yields CASSQGQGGVGSYNEQFF.

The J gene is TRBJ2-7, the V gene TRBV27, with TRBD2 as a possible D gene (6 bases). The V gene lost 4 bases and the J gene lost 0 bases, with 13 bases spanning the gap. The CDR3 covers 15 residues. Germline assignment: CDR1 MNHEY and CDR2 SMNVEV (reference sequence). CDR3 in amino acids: CASSYSGGSSYEQYF. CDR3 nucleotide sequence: TGTGCCAGCAGTTACTCCGGGGGATCCTCCTACGAGCAGTACTTC.

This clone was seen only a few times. The CDR3 is CASSLGDMEYEQYF. Written as DNA, the CDR3 is TGTGCCAGCAGCTTAGGGGACATGGAGTACGAGCAGTACTTC. The rearrangement joins TRBV13 to TRBJ2-7; D is perhaps TRBD1 (5 bases). CDR3 length equals 14 residues. Germline CDR1 PRHDT, CDR2 FYEKMQ (reference sequence). V was cut by 0 bases and J by 4 bases, with 10 bases left in between.

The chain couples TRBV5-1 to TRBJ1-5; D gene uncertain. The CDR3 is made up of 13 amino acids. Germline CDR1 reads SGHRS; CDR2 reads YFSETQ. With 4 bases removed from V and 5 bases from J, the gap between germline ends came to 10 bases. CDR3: CASSASGYQPQHF. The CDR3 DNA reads TGCGCCAGCAGCGCTTCGGGGTATCAGCCCCAGCATTTT.

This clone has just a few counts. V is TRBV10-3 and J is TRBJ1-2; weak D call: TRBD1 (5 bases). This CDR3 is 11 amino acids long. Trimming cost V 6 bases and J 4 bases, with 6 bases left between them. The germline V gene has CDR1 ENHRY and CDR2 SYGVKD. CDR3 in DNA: TGTGCCATCAGACAGGTCTATGGCTACACCTTC. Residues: CAIRQVYGYTF.

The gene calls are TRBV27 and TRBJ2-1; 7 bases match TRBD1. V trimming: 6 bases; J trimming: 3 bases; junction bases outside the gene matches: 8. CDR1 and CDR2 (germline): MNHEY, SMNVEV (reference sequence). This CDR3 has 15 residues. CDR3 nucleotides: TGTGCCAGCAGCCCTACAGGGGATAACTACAATGAGCAGTTCTTC. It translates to CASSPTGDNYNEQFF.

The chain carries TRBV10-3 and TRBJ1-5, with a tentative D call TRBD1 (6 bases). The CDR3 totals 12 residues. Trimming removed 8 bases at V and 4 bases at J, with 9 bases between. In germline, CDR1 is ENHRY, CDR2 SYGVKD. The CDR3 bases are TGTGCCATCCGGGACATTAATCAGCCCCAGCATTTT. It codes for CAIRDINQPQHF.